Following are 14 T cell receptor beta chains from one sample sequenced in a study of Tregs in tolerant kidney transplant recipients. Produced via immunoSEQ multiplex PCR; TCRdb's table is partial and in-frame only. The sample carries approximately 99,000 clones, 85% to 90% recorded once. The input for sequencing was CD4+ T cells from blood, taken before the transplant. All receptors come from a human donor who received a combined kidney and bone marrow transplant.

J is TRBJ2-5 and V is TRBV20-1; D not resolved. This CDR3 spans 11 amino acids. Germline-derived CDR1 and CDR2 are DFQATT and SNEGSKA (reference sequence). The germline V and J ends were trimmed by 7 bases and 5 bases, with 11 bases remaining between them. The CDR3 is CSVTRQETQYF. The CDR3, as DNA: TGCAGTGTGACACGGCAGGAGACCCAGTACTTC.

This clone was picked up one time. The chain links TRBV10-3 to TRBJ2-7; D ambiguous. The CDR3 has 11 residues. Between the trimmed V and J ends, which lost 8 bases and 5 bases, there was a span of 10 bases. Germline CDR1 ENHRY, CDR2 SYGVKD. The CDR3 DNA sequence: TGTGCCATCCAAGCACTGGACGAGCAGTACTTC. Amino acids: CAIQALDEQYF.

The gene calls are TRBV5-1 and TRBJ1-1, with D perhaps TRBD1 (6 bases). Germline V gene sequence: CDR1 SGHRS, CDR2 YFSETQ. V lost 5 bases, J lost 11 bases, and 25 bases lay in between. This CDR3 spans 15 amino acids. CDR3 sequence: CASRSTPGQIGPAFF. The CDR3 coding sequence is TGCGCCAGCAGGTCCACTCCGGGACAAATAGGTCCGGCTTTCTTT.

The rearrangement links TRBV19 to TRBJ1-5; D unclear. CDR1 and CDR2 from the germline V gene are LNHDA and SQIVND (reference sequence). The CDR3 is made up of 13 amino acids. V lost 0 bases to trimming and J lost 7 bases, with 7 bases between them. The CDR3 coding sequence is TGTGCCAGTAGTATAGAATTGAGACAGCCCCAGCATTTT. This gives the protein CASSIELRQPQHF.

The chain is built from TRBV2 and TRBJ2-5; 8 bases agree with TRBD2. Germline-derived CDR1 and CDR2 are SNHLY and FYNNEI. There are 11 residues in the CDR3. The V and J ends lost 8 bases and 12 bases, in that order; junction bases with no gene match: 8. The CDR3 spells CASLAREVEYF. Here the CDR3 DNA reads TGTGCCAGCCTGGCGCGGGAGGTCGAGTACTTC.

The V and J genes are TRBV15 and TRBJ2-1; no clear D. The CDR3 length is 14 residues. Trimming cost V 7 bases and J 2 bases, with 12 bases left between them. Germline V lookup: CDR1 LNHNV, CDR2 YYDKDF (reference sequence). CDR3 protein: CATTTAAPYNEQFF. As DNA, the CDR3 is TGTGCCACCACTACGGCGGCTCCCTACAATGAGCAGTTCTTC.

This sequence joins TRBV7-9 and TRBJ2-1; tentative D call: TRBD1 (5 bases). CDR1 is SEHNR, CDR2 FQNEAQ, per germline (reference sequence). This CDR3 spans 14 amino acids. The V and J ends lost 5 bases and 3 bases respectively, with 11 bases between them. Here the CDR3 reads CASSPQTDYNEQFF. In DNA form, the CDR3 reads TGTGCCAGCAGCCCCCAGACAGACTACAATGAGCAGTTCTTC. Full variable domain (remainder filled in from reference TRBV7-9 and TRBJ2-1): DTGVSQNPRHKITKRGQNVTFRCDPISEHNRLYWYRQTLGQGPEFLTYFQNEAQLEKSRLLSDRFSAERPKGSFSTLEIQRTEQGDSAMYLCASSPQTDYNEQFFGPGTRLTVL.

The CDR3 region has the DNA TGTGCCAGCAGGACCAGCTTCGGGAGCCACGAGCAGTACTTC. This translates into CASRTSFGSHEQYF. This chain connects TRBV6-6 to TRBJ2-7, with D possibly matching TRBD2 (6 bases). V lost 6 bases to trimming and J lost 5 bases, with 17 bases between them. The CDR3 sequence is 14 residues long. Germline loops: CDR1 MNHNY, CDR2 SVGAGI (reference sequence).

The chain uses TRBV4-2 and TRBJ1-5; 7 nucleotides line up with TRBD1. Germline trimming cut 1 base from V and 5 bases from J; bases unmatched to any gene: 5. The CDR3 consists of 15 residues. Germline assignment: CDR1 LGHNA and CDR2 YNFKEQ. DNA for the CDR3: TGTGCCAGCAGCCAAGTCCGGGACAGTTATCAGCCCCAGCATTTT. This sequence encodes CASSQVRDSYQPQHF.

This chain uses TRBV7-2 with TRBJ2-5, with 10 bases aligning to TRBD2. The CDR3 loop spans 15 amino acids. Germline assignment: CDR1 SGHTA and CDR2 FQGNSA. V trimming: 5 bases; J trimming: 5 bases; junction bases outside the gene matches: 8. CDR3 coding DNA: TGTGCCAGCAGCCAAACAAGCGGGAGGGTGGAGACCCAGTACTTC. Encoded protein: CASSQTSGRVETQYF.

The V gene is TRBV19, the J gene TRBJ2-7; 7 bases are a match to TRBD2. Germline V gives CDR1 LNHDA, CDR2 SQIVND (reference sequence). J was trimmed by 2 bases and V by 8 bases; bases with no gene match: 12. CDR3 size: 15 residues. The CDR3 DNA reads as TGTGCCAGTCTCCCCCCCGGGGGGTCCGCCTACGAGCAGTACTTC. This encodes CASLPPGGSAYEQYF.

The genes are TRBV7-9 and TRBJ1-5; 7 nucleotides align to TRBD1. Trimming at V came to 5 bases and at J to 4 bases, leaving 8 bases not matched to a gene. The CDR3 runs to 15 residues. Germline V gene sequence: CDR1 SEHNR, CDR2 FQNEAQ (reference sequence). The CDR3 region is CASSQQGSGNQPQHF. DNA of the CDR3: TGTGCCAGCAGCCAACAGGGGAGTGGAAATCAGCCCCAGCATTTT.

In nucleotides, the CDR3 is TGTGCCAGCAGCTTCGGGACTAGCGGGAGCGGGGAGACCCAGTACTTC. Protein product: CASSFGTSGSGETQYF. The V call is TRBV5-4, the J call TRBJ2-5, with 14 bases identical to TRBD2. Trimming at V came to 2 bases and at J to 5 bases, leaving 5 bases not matched to a gene. CDR3 length equals 16 residues. Germline lookup yields CDR1 SGHNT and CDR2 YYREEE (reference sequence). Together with reference TRBV5-4 and TRBJ2-5, the CDR3 gives the full variable domain: ETGVTQSPTHLIKTRGQQVTLRCSSQSGHNTVSWYQQALGQGPQFIFQYYREEENGRGNFPPRFSGLQFPNYSSELNVNALELDDSALYLCASSFGTSGSGETQYFGPGTRLLVL.

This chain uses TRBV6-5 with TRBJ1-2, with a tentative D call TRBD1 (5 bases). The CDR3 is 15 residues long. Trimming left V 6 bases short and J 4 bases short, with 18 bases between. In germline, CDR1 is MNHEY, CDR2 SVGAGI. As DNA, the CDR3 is TGTGCCAGCAGCAACTCCCTGACAGCGTCCTATGGCTACACCTTC. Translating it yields CASSNSLTASYGYTF.